Reported below is one T cell receptor (beta chain). Its antigen is still unknown. A read error is likely, as this CDR3 ends without the conserved phenylalanine or tryptophan. The DNA is omitted, as the CDR3 cannot be located on it reliably, and the CDR3 follows TCRdb's listing. This sample was taken from a study of T cells in Graves' hyperthyroidism and ophthalmopathy. On the study more broadly: Any treatment followed the collection of peripheral blood at initial diagnosis. Study-wide results and limits: By a 13 V-J model, ophthalmopathy was set apart from stable hyperthyroidism.

RNA transcripts were the template for amplifying TCR beta CDR3 regions. The study used the HTBI primer set for a first-round RT-PCR of the TCR CDR3. Each CDR3 protein is one row after TCRdb ran MiXCR on the multiplex PCR reads. This sample has some 620,000 distinct CDR3 sequences, with 15% to 20% found just once. Material for sequencing was blood. This clonotype originated in a woman aged 25 to 39 with Graves' hyperthyroidism.

The CDR3 reads CASSSDRDYEEYL. The rearrangement uses TRBV11-2 and TRBJ2-7; TRBD1, the table's D call, lacks a check against the DNA. Termini included, the CDR3 measures 13 amino acids. Germline lookup yields CDR1 SGHAT and CDR2 FQNNGV.